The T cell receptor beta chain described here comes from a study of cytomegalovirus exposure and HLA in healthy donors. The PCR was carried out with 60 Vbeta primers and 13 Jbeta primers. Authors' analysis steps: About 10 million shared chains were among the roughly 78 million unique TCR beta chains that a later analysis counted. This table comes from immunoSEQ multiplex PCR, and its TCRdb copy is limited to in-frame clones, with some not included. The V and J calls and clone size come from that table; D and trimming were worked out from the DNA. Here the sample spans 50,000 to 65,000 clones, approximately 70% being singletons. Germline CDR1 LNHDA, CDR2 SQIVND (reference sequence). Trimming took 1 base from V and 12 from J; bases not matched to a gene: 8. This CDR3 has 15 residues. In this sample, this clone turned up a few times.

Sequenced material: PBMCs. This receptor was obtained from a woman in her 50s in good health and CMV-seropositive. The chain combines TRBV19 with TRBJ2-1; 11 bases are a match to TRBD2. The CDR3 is CASSIVGTSGPGQFF. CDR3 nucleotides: TGTGCCAGTAGTATAGTCGGGACTAGCGGTCCGGGGCAGTTCTTC. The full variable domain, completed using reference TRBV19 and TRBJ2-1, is DGGITQSPKYLFRKEGQNVTLSCEQNLNHDAMYWYRQDPGQGLRLIYYSQIVNDFQKGDIAEGYSVSREKKESFPLTVTSAQKNPTAFYLCASSIVGTSGPGQFFGPGTRLTVL.